The present T cell receptor (beta chain) was sequenced within a study of cytomegalovirus exposure and HLA in healthy donors. Study results and limitations: The TCR clusters that emerged in the first cohort tended, a later analysis found, to co-occur in the 120 or so validation repertoires. The dataset shows that most TCR sequences were rare, while some public TCRs occurred in many donors. The listing of roughly 160 TCR beta chains classed them as cytomegalovirus-associated.

The donors were in the roughly 120-subject validation cohort, distinct from the roughly 700-subject first cohort. Some clones are missing from TCRdb's copy, which holds only in-frame ones; the method was immunoSEQ multiplex PCR. The sample carries a few hundred thousand clones, nearly 90% recorded once. CDR1 and CDR2 (germline): SGHVS, FNYEAQ. The CDR3 contains 15 residues. The V segment lost 2 bases and the J segment 5 bases; nucleotides outside the gene matches: 5. Remarks on this clone: No antigen is known for it.

The specimen was PBMCs. The source is a man younger than 40 in good health and CMV-seronegative. V is TRBV7-6 and J is TRBJ2-1; 8 bases agree with TRBD2. The CDR3 sequence is CASSLIGGGHNEQFF. The CDR3 DNA reads TGTGCCAGCAGCTTAATCGGGGGGGGGCACAATGAGCAGTTCTTC.